Below, 13 T cell receptor beta chains from the same sample are listed, as sequenced in a study of T cells in localized non-small cell lung cancer. Some clones are missing from TCRdb's copy, which holds only in-frame ones; the method was immunoSEQ multiplex PCR. The sample contains about 24,000 clones, around nine tenths of which appear only once. The sequencing here drew on peripheral blood, taken before any cancer treatment. Every receptor here comes from a man aged 35 to 69 with stage I squamous cell lung carcinoma.

The chain is built from TRBV6-1 and TRBJ2-3; possibly TRBD1 or TRBD2 for D (6 bases each). CDR3 length: 14 amino acids. V lost 0 bases and J 8 bases, leaving 12 bases between the germline ends. Germline V CDR1 and CDR2: MNHNS, SASEGT. The CDR3 coding sequence is TGTGCCAGCAGTGAAGCCACACAGGGAGGTACGCAGTATTTT. Protein: CASSEATQGGTQYF.

This clone was seen a handful of times. This chain links TRBV5-7 with TRBJ2-7; possible D gene TRBD2, 6 bases. TRBV5-7 is an ORF for which the function is uncertain. V dropped 5 bases and J dropped 5 bases, with 8 bases sitting between them. This CDR3 spans 11 amino acids. The DNA for the CDR3 is TGTGCCAGCAGGGTAGCGGACGAGCAGTACTTC. Amino acid sequence: CASRVADEQYF.

This clone came up once. V usage is TRBV10-2 and J usage is TRBJ1-1, with D uncertain. Germline V gene sequence: CDR1 WSHSY, CDR2 SAAADI. This CDR3 is built from 13 residues. Between the trimmed V and J ends, which lost 7 bases and 3 bases, there was a span of 12 bases. Here the CDR3 DNA reads TGCGCCAGCATCGCTAATGGGGACACTGAAGCTTTCTTT. Amino acid sequence: CASIANGDTEAFF.

The chain is built from TRBV5-4 and TRBJ1-1; tentative D call: TRBD1 (5 bases). CDR3 size: 16 residues. Trimming pared 3 bases from V and 1 base from J, leaving 16 bases between. The germline CDR1 and CDR2 sequences are SGHNT and YYREEE (reference sequence). CDR3 sequence reads: CASSSAGRTTNTEAFF. The CDR3 bases are TGTGCCAGCAGCTCGGCGGGACGTACCACGAACACTGAAGCTTTCTTT.

The chain carries TRBV5-1 and TRBJ1-2; D is perhaps TRBD1 (6 bases). Germline V CDR1 and CDR2: SGHRS, YFSETQ. This CDR3 is 13 amino acids long. The V and J ends lost 4 bases and 6 bases respectively, with 13 bases between them. The CDR3 spells CASSPVGGHGYTF. The CDR3 DNA reads TGCGCCAGCAGCCCGGTCGGGGGGCATGGCTACACCTTC. The full variable domain, in which reference TRBV5-1 and TRBJ1-2 provide the parts outside the CDR3, is KAGVTQTPRYLIKTRGQQVTLSCSPISGHRSVSWYQQTPGQGLQFLFEYFSETQRNKGNFPGRFSGRQFSNSRSEMNVSTLELGDSALYLCASSPVGGHGYTFGSGTRLTVV.

V gene TRBV28 combines with J gene TRBJ2-5; D gene uncertain. CDR1 is MDHEN and CDR2 is SYDVKM in the germline V gene. The CDR3 contains 14 residues. V was clipped by 1 base and J by 4 bases, with 10 bases between them. CDR3 sequence reads: CASSLSRLGETQYF. In DNA, the CDR3 is TGTGCCAGCAGTTTATCTAGGCTCGGAGAGACCCAGTACTTC.

This clone was counted a few times. The J gene is TRBJ1-6, the V gene TRBV5-5, with D possibly TRBD1 on 5 matching bases. The CDR3 is made up of 15 amino acids. Trimming cost V 0 bases and J 6 bases, with 10 bases left between them. Germline-derived CDR1 and CDR2 are SGHKS and YYEKEE (reference sequence). DNA for the CDR3: TGTGCCAGCAGCTTGGCGGGGCTCAGTAATTCACCCCTCCACTTT. This gives the protein CASSLAGLSNSPLHF.

The chain recombines TRBV5-1 with TRBJ2-1, with 8 bases lining up with TRBD1. V trimming: 1 base; J trimming: 0 bases; junction bases outside the gene matches: 12. This CDR3 spans 19 amino acids. Germline V gives CDR1 SGHRS, CDR2 YFSETQ. The CDR3 reads CASSLYGSGGLISYNEQFF. The CDR3 region has the DNA TGCGCCAGCAGCTTGTATGGCTCAGGGGGCCTAATCTCCTACAATGAGCAGTTCTTC.

The chain uses TRBV4-2 and TRBJ2-1, with 7 nucleotides matching TRBD2. The V gene's germline CDR1 is LGHNA and CDR2 YNFKEQ. The CDR3 consists of 15 residues. Unmatched junction bases numbered 10, after V lost 6 bases and J lost 5 bases. The CDR3 here is CASSRVGGTNNEQFF. The CDR3 region has the DNA TGTGCCAGCAGTCGAGTGGGAGGGACCAACAATGAGCAGTTCTTC.

The chain is built from TRBV4-2 and TRBJ1-4, with 8 bases aligning to TRBD1. CDR1 and CDR2 from the germline V gene are LGHNA and YNFKEQ. V was pared by 3 bases and J by 3 bases, with 6 bases of the junction left unmatched. This CDR3 has 16 residues. CDR3 protein: CASSQMTGVANEKLFF. In nucleotides, the CDR3 is TGTGCCAGCAGCCAGATGACAGGGGTGGCTAATGAAAAACTGTTTTTT.

The V gene is TRBV11-2, the J gene TRBJ1-2, with 8 positions matching TRBD1. The junction had 8 bases not matched to a gene; V was cut back by 5 bases and J by 3 bases. This CDR3 spans 15 amino acids. CDR1 is SGHAT and CDR2 is FQNNGV in the germline V gene. The CDR3 reads CASSNGQGGYYGYTF. CDR3 nucleotides: TGTGCCAGCAGCAACGGACAGGGAGGGTACTATGGCTACACCTTC.

The chain joins TRBV6-5 to TRBJ1-1, with D unresolved. Germline lookup yields CDR1 MNHEY and CDR2 SVGAGI. The CDR3 contains 13 residues. The CDR3 DNA reads TGTGCTACTGTAGCGTTTTCGAACACTGAAGCTTTCTTT. This sequence encodes CATVAFSNTEAFF.

The chain recombines TRBV7-9 with TRBJ2-7; TRBD1 matches 9 bases. Trimming removed 5 bases from V and 7 bases from J; junction bases left unmatched: 12. Germline V CDR1 and CDR2: SEHNR, FQNEAQ (reference sequence). The CDR3 has 15 residues. CDR3 amino acids: CASSPGQGLQGEQYF. For the CDR3, the DNA is TGTGCCAGCAGCCCCGGACAGGGGCTACAAGGGGAGCAGTACTTC.